Listed below are T cell receptor beta chains from one sample, sequenced in a study of OX40 agonist ivuxolimab in advanced cancers. Clones were sequenced by immunoSEQ multiplex PCR, and TCRdb holds only the in-frame ones, with some missing. Of about 48,000 clones in the sample, 70% to 90% are singletons; the top ten hold roughly a tenth. The sequenced sample was CD4+ or CD8+ T cells sorted from blood, obtained in a trial of the OX40 agonist ivuxolimab. These receptors were obtained from an adult with an advanced solid tumor such as melanoma, head and neck, liver or kidney cancer. The CDR3 runs from the conserved cysteine through the conserved F or W. D genes are given only for firm matches. Clone size is given for some rows only: seen once, a few or many times, or a class if the clone is expanded.

V gene	J gene	D gene	clone size	CDR3 DNA	CDR3 protein
TRBV29-1	TRBJ2-1	NA	NA	TGCAGCGTTGAAGAAGGGAATGAGCAGTTCTTC	CSVEEGNEQFF
TRBV7-2	TRBJ2-2	TRBD2	once	TGTGCCAGCAGCTTATTGGGACTAGCGGTTACCGGGGAGCTGTTTTTT	CASSLLGLAVTGELFF
TRBV2	TRBJ1-1	TRBD1	few	TGTGCCGGATCGACAGGGGAGAACACTGAAGCTTTCTTT	CAGSTGENTEAFF
TRBV27	TRBJ2-5	NA	NA	TGTGCCAGCAGCCCTCCCCGCCCCCAGGGGAGAGAGACCCAGTACTTC	CASSPPRPQGRETQYF
TRBV4-1	TRBJ2-7	NA	NA	TGCGCCAGCAGCCTGAGCCAGGGTCCCTACGAGCAGTACTTC	CASSLSQGPYEQYF
TRBV30	TRBJ2-2	NA	NA	TGTGCCTGGGAGACCGGCGAGGTCGGGGAGCTGTTTTTT	CAWETGEVGELFF
TRBV6-5	TRBJ1-2	TRBD1	NA	TGTGCCAGCAACGACGGGACAGCCACTAACTATGGCTACACCTTC	CASNDGTATNYGYTF
TRBV18	TRBJ1-5	NA	NA	TGTGCCAGCTCACCACGGACAGTCGGTCAGCCCCAGCATTTT	CASSPRTVGQPQHF
TRBV11-2	TRBJ1-2	TRBD1	NA	TGTGCCAGCAGCTTCCGAGGCGGAGGGCAGGGGGTGGGTAGCTACACCTTC	CASSFRGGGQGVGSYTF
TRBV28	TRBJ2-7	NA	NA	TGTGCCACTGGGACCCTTGGGGTCGAGCAGTACTTC	CATGTLGVEQYF
TRBV30	TRBJ2-3	TRBD2	NA	TGTGCCTGGAGCGGACTCGGGAGGGCGAGAAGGAGGACGCAGTATTTT	CAWSGLGRARRRTQYF
TRBV6-1	TRBJ2-7	NA	NA	TGTGCCAGCAGTGGAACCGGAACATCGGGCGAGCAGTACTTC	CASSGTGTSGEQYF
TRBV19	TRBJ1-1	TRBD1	NA	TGTGCCAGTAGTCGAACAGGGGGCGAGAAAGCTTTCTTT	CASSRTGGEKAFF
TRBV7-3	TRBJ2-2	NA	NA	TGTGCCAGCAGCTTAAATGGAGGCGGGAACACCGGGGAGCTGTTTTTT	CASSLNGGGNTGELFF
TRBV6-1	TRBJ1-1	NA	NA	TGTGCCAGCAGTGAATTGGGATCGGCGGGGGTCCGTTTTGCTTTCTTT	CASSELGSAGVRFAFF
TRBV6-1	TRBJ1-2	TRBD1	NA	TGTGCCAGCAGGGGAGGACAGGGGGCCTTTGGCTACACCTTC	CASRGGQGAFGYTF
TRBV11-3	TRBJ2-3	NA	NA	TGTGCCAGCAGCTTAACTAGTTCAGATACGCAGTATTTT	CASSLTSSDTQYF
TRBV5-1	TRBJ1-2	TRBD1	NA	TGCGCCAGCAGCGAAGGACAGGCCTATGGCTACACCTTC	CASSEGQAYGYTF
TRBV7-3	TRBJ2-5	NA	NA	TGTGCCAGCAGCTTATGGGGCAGGACCAGCCGGGAGACCCAGTACTTC	CASSLWGRTSRETQYF
TRBV15	TRBJ2-7	NA	NA	TGTGCCACCAGCAGTCCCGGCAGAGGGTCCCAGCAGTACTTC	CATSSPGRGSQQYF
TRBV5-1	TRBJ2-5	NA	NA	TGCGCCAGCAGCTTGACAGAGAGAGAGACCCAGTACTTC	CASSLTERETQYF
TRBV2	TRBJ2-1	TRBD2	NA	TGTGCCAGCACTCGAAGGGGCTTGGGACTAGCGGGGTTCAATGAGCAGTTCTTC	CASTRRGLGLAGFNEQFF
TRBV30	TRBJ2-5	TRBD1	NA	TGTGCCTGGAGTTGGGGACAGGGGACAGAGACCCAGTACTTC	CAWSWGQGTETQYF
TRBV9	TRBJ2-2	TRBD2	NA	TGTGCCAGCAGCGAGGGACTAGAAGGCACCGGGGAGCTGTTTTTT	CASSEGLEGTGELFF
TRBV6-1	TRBJ2-7	TRBD1	NA	TGTGCCAGCAGACGCGACAGGGACCCCTCCTACGAGCAGTACTTC	CASRRDRDPSYEQYF
TRBV14	TRBJ2-5	TRBD2	NA	TGTGCCAGCAGAGCGGGAGGGGGACAAGAGACCCAGTACTTC	CASRAGGGQETQYF
TRBV11-3	TRBJ2-2	NA	NA	TGTGCCACCTCTCCTTCGGGAGAGGGAACCGGGGAGCTGTTTTTT	CATSPSGEGTGELFF
TRBV2	TRBJ2-1	TRBD2	NA	TGTGCCAGCAGTGAAAGTCTAGCGGGAGTCAATGAGCAGTTCTTC	CASSESLAGVNEQFF
TRBV6-5	TRBJ1-3	NA	NA	TGTGCCAGCAGTTTGGAGCGTGGAAACACCATATATTTT	CASSLERGNTIYF
TRBV7-3	TRBJ2-1	NA	NA	TGTGCCAGCAGCTTAGATGAGCAGTTCTTC	CASSLDEQFF
TRBV6-1	TRBJ1-1	TRBD1	NA	TGTGCCAGCAGTGAAGTCGGGACAGCGAACACTGAAGCTTTCTTT	CASSEVGTANTEAFF
TRBV19	TRBJ2-3	NA	NA	TGTGCCAGTAGCCCGGCGGGTCCAGATACGCAGTATTTT	CASSPAGPDTQYF
TRBV9	TRBJ2-3	NA	NA	TGTGCCAGCAGCGCCGCGGGAATACATACGCAGTATTTT	CASSAAGIHTQYF
TRBV5-4	TRBJ2-5	NA	NA	TGTGCCAGCAGCCTACAGGGTCCCGAGACCCAGTACTTC	CASSLQGPETQYF
TRBV11-2	TRBJ2-1	TRBD2	NA	TGTGCCAGCAGCGGACTAGCGGGGATCTACAATGAGCAGTTCTTC	CASSGLAGIYNEQFF
TRBV6-5	TRBJ2-2	NA	medium-sized	TGTGCCAGCAGTTATAGGTTGGACACCGGGGAGCTGTTTTTT	CASSYRLDTGELFF
TRBV5-1	TRBJ2-3	NA	once	TGCGCCAGCTCCCCGGCCAGGGCAGATACGCAGTATTTT	CASSPARADTQYF
TRBV5-5	TRBJ2-3	TRBD2	NA	TGTGCCAGCAGCTCCATACTAGCGGGAGGCAGGACAGATACGCAGTATTTT	CASSSILAGGRTDTQYF
TRBV5-8	TRBJ1-2	NA	NA	TGTGCCAGCAGCTTGACCGGTAGTTTATATGGCTACACCTTC	CASSLTGSLYGYTF
TRBV28	TRBJ2-1	TRBD2	NA	TGTGCCAGCAGTTTAGGCGGGAGCGCCTACAATGAGCAGTTCTTC	CASSLGGSAYNEQFF
TRBV9	TRBJ2-1	NA	medium-sized	TGTGCCAGCAGCGTAGCGGAGTACAATGAGCAGTTCTTC	CASSVAEYNEQFF
TRBV7-2	TRBJ2-5	NA	NA	TGTGCCAGCAGCCTAGGGGGGGGGCTGGAGACCCAGTACTTC	CASSLGGGLETQYF
TRBV30	TRBJ2-1	NA	few	TGTGCCTGGAGTGCAGAGAAGAGGAATGAGCAGTTCTTC	CAWSAEKRNEQFF
TRBV7-9	TRBJ1-2	NA	NA	TGTGCCAGCAGCCCGCAGGGAGGAGAAAACTATGGCTACACCTTC	CASSPQGGENYGYTF
TRBV5-1	TRBJ2-1	NA	once	TGCGCCAGCAGCTTGGTAGCCCTCCGTGCCGGGAACAATGAGCAGTTCTTC	CASSLVALRAGNNEQFF
TRBV25-1	TRBJ2-5	NA	NA	TGTGCCAGCAGTGAATTGGGGTTAGAGACCCAGTACTTC	CASSELGLETQYF
TRBV11-3	TRBJ2-3	TRBD2	NA	TGTGCCAGCAGCTTAGGGGACTATCGCACAGATACGCAGTATTTT	CASSLGDYRTDTQYF
TRBV6-1	TRBJ2-5	NA	NA	TGTGCCAGTGCGGGCAGAAGCCTTTTGGGGCAGTACTTC	CASAGRSLLGQYF
TRBV5-5	TRBJ1-4	NA	few	TGTGCCAGCACCCGAGACCTTATTCAGGAAAAACTGTTTTTT	CASTRDLIQEKLFF
TRBV29-1	TRBJ2-1	NA	once	TGCAGCGTTCCCCGGGAGCCCTGGGACAATGAGCAGTTCTTC	CSVPREPWDNEQFF
TRBV7-9	TRBJ1-3	NA	NA	TGTGCCAGCAGCTTATGGGATAGGGGAAACACCATATATTTT	CASSLWDRGNTIYF
TRBV6-1	TRBJ1-2	TRBD1	NA	TGTGCCAGCAGGACTAGACAGGGTCTTAACTATGGCTACACCTTC	CASRTRQGLNYGYTF
TRBV11-2	TRBJ2-7	NA	NA	TGTGCCAGCAGCACCGGTTACGAGCAGTACTTC	CASSTGYEQYF